One sample yielded the 28 T cell receptor beta chains listed below, sequenced in a study of Ad26.COV2.S vaccination and SARS-CoV-2 variants (dated by TCRdb to the early 2020s). Receptor amplification or capture employed the immunoSEQ multiplex PCR assay. This is the immuneACCESS table as TCRdb keeps it, with only in-frame sequences that have V and J called. A part of the clones is gone; compared with another copy, unresolved V genes explain less than half, and the rest is unexplained. For this sample there are around 350,000 clones; roughly 84% appear just once. 2.5% to 3.5% of the sample lies in the top ten. Reading the label with the study, this specimen's treatment or condition is: roughly 20 received Ad26.COV2.S at low or high dose, single or two shots; about 5 received placebo; per-sample allocation not given. For vaccine and placebo recipients, repertoires were sequenced using samples collected on day 63 after the first injection.

Source: peripheral blood, taken in a trial of Ad26.COV2.S vaccine versus placebo. The receptor source for this set is a person between 18 and 60 years old who received the Ad26.COV2.S COVID-19 vaccine or a placebo.

This clone is a singleton in its sample. The chain has TRBV5-5 and TRBJ2-7; 7 positions match TRBD1. Losses at the gene ends were 4 bases for V and 1 base for J; bases not matched to a gene: 8. Per germline, CDR1 SGHKS and CDR2 YYEKEE (reference sequence). The length of the CDR3 is 15 residues. This CDR3 reads CASSPSGTVSYEQYF. CDR3 nucleotide sequence: TGTGCCAGCAGCCCGTCCGGGACAGTGTCCTACGAGCAGTACTTC.

This clone occurred a few times. The V call is TRBV6-2 or TRBV6-3, the J call TRBJ1-2; tentative D call: TRBD1 (6 bases). CDR1 and CDR2 from the germline V gene are MNHEY and SVGEGT. Trimming cost V 6 bases and J 8 bases, with 13 bases left between them. CDR3 length equals 12 residues. The CDR3 nucleotides are TGTGCCAGCAGCGAGCAGGGGAGAGGCTACACCTTC. Its translation: CASSEQGRGYTF.

The chain is built from TRBV9 and TRBJ2-1; D is uncertain. CDR3 length: 15 residues. The germline gives CDR1 SGDLS, CDR2 YYNGEE. The germline V and J ends were trimmed by 0 bases and 2 bases, with 9 bases remaining between them. The CDR3 DNA is TGTGCCAGCAGCGTAGCGGCCCCTGCCTACAATGAGCAGTTCTTC. Protein sequence: CASSVAAPAYNEQFF. Full variable domain (missing parts from reference TRBV9 and TRBJ2-1): DSGVTQTPKHLITATGQRVTLRCSPRSGDLSVYWYQQSLDQGLQFLIQYYNGEERAKGNILERFSAQQFPDLHSELNLSSLELGDSALYFCASSVAAPAYNEQFFGPGTRLTVL.

This chain joins TRBV2 and TRBJ2-1; D is perhaps TRBD1 (6 bases). Looked up from germline, CDR1 is SNHLY and CDR2 is FYNNEI. The V and J ends lost 4 bases and 0 bases respectively, with 10 bases between them. The CDR3 is 15 amino acids. The CDR3 reads CASSGTGRSYNEQFF. As DNA, the CDR3 is TGTGCCAGCAGTGGAACAGGGCGCTCCTACAATGAGCAGTTCTTC.

V is TRBV10-3 and J is TRBJ1-2; D is unclear. V lost 0 bases to trimming and J lost 1 base, with 6 bases between them. CDR3 size: 14 residues. The germline gives CDR1 ENHRY, CDR2 SYGVKD. In DNA, the CDR3 is TGTGCCATCAGTGAGTCTGGGGTTAACTATGGCTACACCTTC. This translates into CAISESGVNYGYTF.

V gene TRBV10-3 combines with J gene TRBJ2-1; D tentatively fits TRBD1 or TRBD2 (6 bases each). The CDR3 consists of 16 residues. V gave up 5 bases and J gave up 5 bases, with 19 bases separating them. Germline lookup yields CDR1 ENHRY and CDR2 SYGVKD. This chain's CDR3 is CAISSTSGAWDNEQFF. Here the CDR3 DNA reads TGTGCCATCAGTAGCACCTCGGGGGCCTGGGACAATGAGCAGTTCTTC.

The J gene is TRBJ2-7, the V gene TRBV7-2; 9 nucleotides line up with TRBD1. V gave up 5 bases and J gave up 4 bases; unmatched junction bases: 6. CDR3 size: 14 residues. From germline, CDR1 is SGHTA and CDR2 FQGNSA. CDR3 sequence: CASSKDRGGYEQYF. The CDR3 DNA reads as TGTGCCAGCAGCAAGGACAGGGGCGGGTACGAGCAGTACTTC.

The chain employs TRBV7-2 and TRBJ2-6; 9 nucleotides agree with TRBD2. V gave up 3 bases and J gave up 0 bases; unmatched junction bases: 3. CDR3 length equals 17 residues. Germline V gene lookup returns CDR1 SGHTA and CDR2 FQGNSA. In nucleotides, the CDR3 is TGTGCCAGCAGCTTCCAGCGGGGGGTCTCTGGGGCCAACGTCCTGACTTTC. It specifies CASSFQRGVSGANVLTF.

J is TRBJ2-2 and V is TRBV9; D unresolved. V was pared by 0 bases and J by 5 bases, with 5 bases between. There are 13 residues in the CDR3. The germline V gene encodes CDR1 SGDLS and CDR2 YYNGEE. DNA for the CDR3: TGTGCCAGCAGCGTAGATAATACCGGGGAGCTGTTTTTT. Translated, it gives CASSVDNTGELFF.

The V and J genes are TRBV9 and TRBJ1-1; 10 bases agree with TRBD1. From germline, CDR1 is SGDLS and CDR2 YYNGEE. V trimming: 3 bases; J trimming: 8 bases; junction bases outside the gene matches: 10. The CDR3 runs to 15 residues. CDR3 amino acids: CASSGPDRGHVEAFF. For the CDR3, the DNA is TGTGCCAGCAGCGGACCTGACAGGGGGCATGTCGAAGCTTTCTTT.

This chain joins TRBV7-8 and TRBJ1-5, with 7 bases that match TRBD1. This CDR3 has 15 residues. CDR1 and CDR2 (germline): SGHVS, FQNEAQ. The J segment lost 5 bases and the V segment lost 5 bases, leaving 9 bases of the junction unmatched. In DNA form, the CDR3 reads TGTGCCAGCAGCGCCAAACGAACAGGGGATCAGCCCCAGCATTTT. Translated: CASSAKRTGDQPQHF.

The J gene is TRBJ2-7, the V gene TRBV5-4; D possibly corresponds to TRBD2 (6 bases). Per the germline V gene, CDR1 is SGHNT and CDR2 is YYREEE (reference sequence). CDR3 length equals 17 residues. Trimming shortened V by 4 bases and J by 4 bases, and 24 bases separated the two germline ends. The CDR3 bases are TGTGCCAGCAGCAAGGGACTCCCGGGTGGGGATCCTTACGAGCAGTACTTC. Translation gives CASSKGLPGGDPYEQYF.

The genes are TRBV19 and TRBJ1-2, with D tentatively TRBD1 (6 bases). There are 15 residues in the CDR3. Germline V CDR1 and CDR2: LNHDA, SQIVND (reference sequence). V lost 3 bases, J lost 4 bases, and 15 bases lay in between. The CDR3 nucleotides are TGTGCCAGTAGTATCCCCCAGGGGATAAGCTATGGCTACACCTTC. Amino acid sequence: CASSIPQGISYGYTF.

This sequence joins TRBV11-3 and TRBJ1-1; D is unclear. Germline V gives CDR1 SGHNT, CDR2 YENEEA. V gave up 6 bases and J gave up 5 bases, with 13 bases separating them. This CDR3 has 13 amino acids. CDR3 loop: CASSREGRTEAFF. The CDR3 bases are TGTGCCAGCAGTCGGGAGGGTAGAACTGAAGCTTTCTTT.

The sample holds a few counts of this clone. The genes are TRBV6-6 and TRBJ1-5, with a tentative D call TRBD1 (5 bases). Germline V gives CDR1 MNHNY, CDR2 SVGAGI (reference sequence). There are 12 residues in the CDR3. The ends were cut back, 7 bases at V and 7 bases at J, with 11 bases in the middle. For the CDR3, the DNA is TGTGCCAGCAATACAGGTCTCCAGCCCCAGCATTTT. The encoded protein is CASNTGLQPQHF.

The chain has TRBV2 and TRBJ2-7; 7 nucleotides align to TRBD1. Trimming cost V 6 bases and J 4 bases; bases outside gene matches: 12. Per the germline V gene, CDR1 is SNHLY and CDR2 is FYNNEI. The CDR3 contains 15 residues. The CDR3 DNA reads as TGTGCCAGCAGCTCCTTAACGACAGGGAATTACGAGCAGTACTTC. It translates to CASSSLTTGNYEQYF.

The chain is built from TRBV5-1 and TRBJ2-3; D gene uncertain. The CDR3 runs 15 residues. V dropped 0 bases and J dropped 3 bases, with 11 bases sitting between them. Germline-derived CDR1 and CDR2 are SGHRS and YFSETQ. DNA of the CDR3: TGCGCCAGCAGCTTGGGGCCAATCGGGACAGATACGCAGTATTTT. Translating it yields CASSLGPIGTDTQYF.

This clone was seen repeatedly, ten times or more. The gene calls are TRBV5-1 and TRBJ1-1; D call uncertain. V was pared by 4 bases and J by 1 base, with 11 bases between. Germline V gives CDR1 SGHRS, CDR2 YFSETQ. This CDR3 contains 14 residues. The CDR3, as DNA: TGCGCCAGCAGCGTGCGAGGTGAGAACACTGAAGCTTTCTTT. Translated: CASSVRGENTEAFF.

The CDR3 DNA reads TGTGCCAGCAGTTCAACATTGAACACTGAAGCTTTCTTT. Amino acid sequence: CASSSTLNTEAFF. The chain links TRBV28 to TRBJ1-1; no clear D gene. The CDR3 is made up of 13 amino acids. CDR1 is MDHEN and CDR2 is SYDVKM in the germline V gene. The ends were cut back, 4 bases at V and 0 bases at J, with 6 bases in the middle.

In this sample, this clone turned up once. This chain joins TRBV28 and TRBJ2-5; 7 nucleotides align to TRBD1. The J segment lost 5 bases and the V segment lost 3 bases, leaving 6 bases of the junction unmatched. This CDR3 is 14 amino acids long. Germline V CDR1 and CDR2: MDHEN, SYDVKM. In nucleotides, the CDR3 is TGTGCCAGCAGTTTTCAGACAGGGTCCGAGACCCAGTACTTC. Residues: CASSFQTGSETQYF. The entire variable domain, with the rest obtained from reference TRBV28 and TRBJ2-5, is as follows: DVKVTQSSRYLVKRTGEKVFLECVQDMDHENMFWYRQDPGLGLRLIYFSYDVKMKEKGDIPEGYSVSREKKERFSLILESASTNQTSMYLCASSFQTGSETQYFGPGTRLLVL.

The gene calls are TRBV18 and TRBJ1-1, with D unclear. CDR3 size: 15 residues. The V and J ends lost 2 bases and 1 base respectively, with 11 bases between them. The germline gives CDR1 KGHSH, CDR2 LQKENI. CDR3 in amino acids: CASSPSRAGNTEAFF. The CDR3 DNA sequence: TGTGCCAGCTCACCATCTCGGGCAGGGAACACTGAAGCTTTCTTT. Full variable domain (missing parts from reference TRBV18 and TRBJ1-1): NAGVMQNPRHLVRRRGQEARLRCSPMKGHSHVYWYRQLPEEGLKFMVYLQKENIIDESGMPKERFSAEFPKEGPSILRIQQVVRGDSAAYFCASSPSRAGNTEAFFGQGTRLTVV.

The rearrangement joins TRBV10-3 to TRBJ2-1, with TRBD1 as a possible D gene (5 bases). Germline V gene lookup returns CDR1 ENHRY and CDR2 SYGVKD. The CDR3 totals 16 residues. V lost 4 bases and J 8 bases, leaving 21 bases between the germline ends. This CDR3 is CAISGSRAGSRDEQFF. The CDR3 DNA is TGTGCCATCAGTGGAAGTCGGGCAGGGTCTCGGGATGAGCAGTTCTTC.

The CDR3 spells CASSAAWQGVRGYTF. The CDR3 nucleotides read TGTGCCAGCAGCGCCGCATGGCAGGGGGTACGTGGCTACACCTTC. The chain links TRBV14 to TRBJ1-2; 7 bases fit TRBD1. There are 15 residues in the CDR3. Germline loops: CDR1 SGHDN, CDR2 FVKESK. After removal of 5 bases from V and 7 bases from J, the junction contained 13 bases not matched to a gene. The full variable domain, its missing parts supplied by reference TRBV14 and TRBJ1-2, is EAGVTQFPSHSVIEKGQTVTLRCDPISGHDNLYWYRRVMGKEIKFLLHFVKESKQDESGMPNNRFLAERTGGTYSTLKVQPAELEDSGVYFCASSAAWQGVRGYTFGSGTRLTVV.

The V and J genes are TRBV19 and TRBJ2-7; TRBD1 aligns across 7 bases. The germline CDR1 and CDR2 sequences are LNHDA and SQIVND (reference sequence). The V and J ends lost 4 bases and 0 bases, in that order; junction bases with no gene match: 6. The CDR3 totals 15 residues. CDR3 DNA: TGTGCCAGTAGTACCGGGACAGATTACTCCTACGAGCAGTACTTC. Protein product: CASSTGTDYSYEQYF.

The V call is TRBV5-5, the J call TRBJ2-7; D possibly matches TRBD1 or TRBD2 (5 bases each). V shed 2 bases and J shed 2 bases, with 14 bases lying between them. From germline, CDR1 is SGHKS and CDR2 YYEKEE (reference sequence). The CDR3 has 15 residues. CDR3 nucleotides: TGTGCCAGCAGCTTAACCGGGACGATCGCCTACGAGCAGTACTTC. This gives the protein CASSLTGTIAYEQYF.

V gene TRBV3-1 (or the pseudogene TRBV3-2) combines with J gene TRBJ2-5, with 13 nucleotides matching TRBD2. Germline V CDR1 and CDR2: LGHDT, YNNKEL (reference sequence). This CDR3 spans 16 amino acids. J was trimmed by 3 bases and V by 3 bases; bases with no gene match: 4. The CDR3 reads CASSQGLAGWEETQYF. As DNA, the CDR3 is TGTGCCAGCAGCCAGGGACTAGCGGGATGGGAAGAGACCCAGTACTTC.

The chain employs TRBV7-9 and TRBJ2-1; unclear D gene. The CDR3 sequence is 12 residues long. Germline CDR1 and CDR2: SEHNR and FQNEAQ (reference sequence). V lost 1 base and J lost 9, with 7 bases in between. DNA of the CDR3: TGTGCCAGCAGCTTAGAGGCCGGTGAGCAGTTCTTC. It is translated as CASSLEAGEQFF.

This chain uses TRBV7-7 with TRBJ2-5, with D possibly being TRBD2 (5 bases). V was shortened by 3 bases and J by 7 bases, with 12 bases between the two germline ends. This CDR3 is built from 13 residues. Germline lookup yields CDR1 SSHAT and CDR2 FNYEAQ (reference sequence). The CDR3 DNA reads as TGTGCCAGCAGCTTGGAGAGGAGCGGGACCCAGTACTTC. Its translation is CASSLERSGTQYF. The complete variable domain, with remaining parts taken from reference TRBV7-7 and TRBJ2-5, reads GAGVSQSPRYKVTKRGQDVTLRCDPISSHATLYWYQQALGQGPEFLTYFNYEAQPDKSGLPSDRFSAERPEGSISTLTIQRTEQRDSAMYRCASSLERSGTQYFGPGTRLLVL.